The 5 T cell receptor beta chains given below trace back to one sample, sequenced in a study of CD8 T cells in ankylosing spondylitis. A single record per CDR3 protein comes from TCRdb applying MiXCR to the 5' RACE reads. The data contain roughly 700,000 distinct CDR3 sequences, under 20% of them seen just once; the ten biggest clones take up 15% to 20%. General study results and limits: Seemingly distinctive of ankylosing spondylitis blood was a TCR beta motif formed by eight highly homologous variants.

Their antigens remain unidentified. Sample: blood, either unsorted or a sorted T cell fraction (not recorded which). The source of these receptors is a male donor with ankylosing spondylitis.

This clonotype showed up many times. The chain combines TRBV29-1 with TRBJ2-7, with a weak D call TRBD2 (6 bases). The V end was cut by 0 bases, the J end by 3 bases, with 6 bases between. There are 12 residues in the CDR3. Per germline, CDR1 SQVTM and CDR2 ANQGSEA. CDR3 nucleotide sequence: TGCAGCGTTGAAGACGGGGGCTACGAGCAGTACTTC. Translation gives CSVEDGGYEQYF.

This rearrangement joins TRBV20-1 to TRBJ2-4; weak D call: TRBD2 (5 bases). The CDR3 covers 12 residues. Trimming stripped 3 bases from V and 8 bases from J, with 11 bases between. Germline V gene data show CDR1 as DFQATT and CDR2 as SNEGSKA (reference sequence). DNA for the CDR3: TGCAGTGCTAGCCTCGGGGAGTACATTCAGTACTTC. This translates into CSASLGEYIQYF.

The chain uses TRBV20-1 and TRBJ2-3; D possibly matches TRBD1 or TRBD2 (5 bases each). The germline V gene encodes CDR1 DFQATT and CDR2 SNEGSKA (reference sequence). The V gene lost 6 bases and the J gene lost 3 bases, with 19 bases spanning the gap. CDR3 length equals 15 residues. The CDR3 spells CSALPAGTKTDTQYF. CDR3 nucleotide sequence: TGCAGTGCCCTCCCGGCAGGGACCAAGACAGATACGCAGTATTTT.

J is TRBJ2-7 and V is TRBV18, with D possibly TRBD2 on 8 matching bases. CDR1 is KGHSH and CDR2 is LQKENI in the germline V gene. This CDR3 contains 14 residues. The V and J ends lost 5 bases and 4 bases respectively, with 15 bases between them. The CDR3 DNA reads as TGTGCCAGCTCAGCCCGGGAGGGGGCATACGAGCAGTACTTC. Protein: CASSAREGAYEQYF.

The chain combines TRBV2 with TRBJ1-1, with 7 bases aligning to TRBD1. The J segment lost 6 bases and the V segment lost 5 bases, leaving 6 bases of the junction unmatched. This CDR3 comprises 13 residues. The germline V gene has CDR1 SNHLY and CDR2 FYNNEI. CDR3 loop: CASSQGVTSEAFF. The CDR3 DNA is TGTGCCAGCAGTCAGGGGGTAACCTCTGAAGCTTTCTTT.